The 25 T cell receptor beta chains listed next were all sequenced from one sample in a study of identical twins. MiXCR, run by TCRdb on the 5' RACE reads, gives a single entry per CDR3 protein. The table has 350,000 to 450,000 distinct CDR3 sequences, 15% to 20% seen once. Material for sequencing was naive T cells sorted from blood. These receptors originate from a man aged 45 to 65 in good health.

Of note for this clonotype: A read error may explain this, as a much larger clone is one base away. The chain joins TRBV5-3 to TRBJ2-7, with D tentatively TRBD2 (6 bases). TRBV5-3 is filed as an ORF, its function uncertain. V was trimmed by 8 bases and J by 8 bases, leaving 29 bases between them. The CDR3 loop spans 16 amino acids. CDR3 residues: CARSLSLAESFLQQYF. The CDR3 DNA reads as TGTGCCAGGAGCCTCTCCTTAGCGGAGTCCTTTTTACAGCAGTACTTC.

This clonotype showed up many times. The DNA of the CDR3 is TGCAGTGCGGATGGGACAGAGTGGGGCTTAGATACGCAGTATTTT. Its protein product is CSADGTEWGLDTQYF. The chain has TRBV20-1 and TRBJ2-3; 7 nucleotides align to TRBD1. Losses at the gene ends were 6 bases for V and 5 bases for J; bases not matched to a gene: 14. The germline CDR1 and CDR2 sequences are DFQATT and SNEGSKA (reference sequence). This CDR3 is built from 15 residues.

In this sample, this clonotype turned up many times. This chain joins TRBV7-2 and TRBJ2-3; 8 bases fit TRBD2. Germline trimming cut 2 bases from V and 3 bases from J; bases unmatched to any gene: 7. Germline CDR1 SGHTA, CDR2 FQGNSA. This CDR3 contains 16 residues. CDR3 bases: TGTGCCAGCAGCTTATTTGGGGGCGGGAGGACAGATACGCAGTATTTT. This gives the protein CASSLFGGGRTDTQYF.

The table lists this clonotype with a few counts. The chain employs TRBV29-1 and TRBJ1-1; D gene unclear. Trimming took 2 bases from V and 3 from J, leaving 10 bases between them. The V gene's germline CDR1 is SQVTM and CDR2 ANQGSEA. The CDR3 runs to 13 residues. Written as DNA, the CDR3 is TGCAGCGTTGAATTCAGAGTTGACACTGAAGCTTTCTTT. It is translated as CSVEFRVDTEAFF.

CDR3 region: CASSQAFSETQYF. The CDR3 coding sequence is TGCGCCAGCAGCCAAGCTTTTTCAGAGACCCAGTACTTC. V is TRBV4-3 and J is TRBJ2-5; D call uncertain. Trimming removed 1 base from V and 4 bases from J, with 7 bases in between. This CDR3 has 13 amino acids. Per germline, CDR1 LGHNA and CDR2 YSLEER.

This clonotype showed up many times. The chain combines TRBV12-3 or TRBV12-4 with TRBJ2-5; D is undetermined. V lost 6 bases, J lost 5 bases, and 10 bases lay in between. This CDR3 contains 12 residues. This CDR3 is CASRATYETQYF. DNA for the CDR3: TGTGCCAGCAGGGCCACGTATGAGACCCAGTACTTC.

This chain uses TRBV5-1 with TRBJ2-7, with TRBD1 matching 7 bases. CDR1 and CDR2 from the germline V gene are SGHRS and YFSETQ. This CDR3 region has 13 residues. V trimming: 4 bases; J trimming: 6 bases; junction bases outside the gene matches: 7. The CDR3 coding sequence is TGCGCCAGCAGCACAAGACAGGGAACCGAGCAGTACTTC. Encoded protein: CASSTRQGTEQYF.

The V call is TRBV5-1, the J call TRBJ2-3; D perhaps matches TRBD2 (6 bases). There are 14 residues in the CDR3. Germline CDR1 is SGHRS and CDR2 is YFSETQ. With 6 bases removed from V and 0 bases from J, the gap between germline ends came to 11 bases. The CDR3 spells CASNLRGSTDTQYF. The CDR3 nucleotides are TGCGCCAGCAATCTACGGGGGAGCACAGATACGCAGTATTTT.

Comments on this clonotype: A much larger clone differs by one base, so this may be a read error. J is TRBJ2-7 and V is TRBV28; 9 bases fit TRBD1. Germline CDR1 reads MDHEN; CDR2 reads SYDVKM. The CDR3 runs 14 residues. This CDR3 is CARSLLDRGNEQYF. DNA for the CDR3: TGTGCCAGAAGTTTACTGGACAGGGGCAACGAGCAGTACTTC.

V usage is TRBV12-3 or TRBV12-4 and J usage is TRBJ2-1, with a possible D match to TRBD1 (6 bases). Trimming pared 7 bases from V and 0 bases from J, leaving 16 bases between. This CDR3 comprises 16 residues. CDR3 nucleotide sequence: TGTGCCAGCACCAAGGGGGTGGCCTCCTCCTACAATGAGCAGTTCTTC. Residues: CASTKGVASSYNEQFF.

The table lists this clonotype with many counts. The rearrangement uses TRBV3-1 and TRBJ2-7; the D is unclear. Germline lookup yields CDR1 LGHDT and CDR2 YNNKEL (reference sequence). The V gene lost 0 bases and the J gene lost 5 bases, with 14 bases spanning the gap. This CDR3 is built from 15 residues. The chain's CDR3 is CASSQESGSQDEQYF. DNA for the CDR3: TGTGCCAGCAGCCAAGAGTCAGGATCTCAGGACGAGCAGTACTTC.

This clonotype was seen repeatedly, ten times or more. The chain carries TRBV9 and TRBJ2-5, with 11 bases aligning to TRBD2. CDR3 length equals 15 residues. Germline V gene sequence: CDR1 SGDLS, CDR2 YYNGEE. J was trimmed by 5 bases and V by 2 bases; bases with no gene match: 5. CDR3 amino acids: CASSVLAGGPETQYF. Here the CDR3 DNA reads TGTGCCAGCAGCGTCTTAGCGGGAGGGCCGGAGACCCAGTACTTC. Complete variable domain (other parts from reference TRBV9 and TRBJ2-5): DSGVTQTPKHLITATGQRVTLRCSPRSGDLSVYWYQQSLDQGLQFLIQYYNGEERAKGNILERFSAQQFPDLHSELNLSSLELGDSALYFCASSVLAGGPETQYFGPGTRLLVL.

V is TRBV3-1 and J is TRBJ1-5; 7 bases are shared with TRBD1. Trimming removed 3 bases from V and 5 bases from J; junction bases left unmatched: 16. The germline CDR1 and CDR2 sequences are LGHDT and YNNKEL (reference sequence). This CDR3 comprises 18 residues. The CDR3 coding sequence is TGTGCCAGCAGCCATTCCGGTCGACAGGGCTGGCTCGATCAGCCCCAGCATTTT. The encoded protein is CASSHSGRQGWLDQPQHF. Together with reference TRBV3-1 and TRBJ1-5, the CDR3 gives the full variable domain: DTAVSQTPKYLVTQMGNDKSIKCEQNLGHDTMYWYKQDSKKFLKIMFSYNNKELIINETVPNRFSPKSPDKAHLNLHINSLELGDSAVYFCASSHSGRQGWLDQPQHFGDGTRLSIL.

This clonotype was detected only once. The J gene is TRBJ2-1, the V gene TRBV7-3; 13 nucleotides align to TRBD2. From germline, CDR1 is SGHTA and CDR2 FQGTGA. V was clipped by 6 bases and J by 4 bases; unmatched bases: 9. The CDR3 has 17 amino acids. The CDR3 region has the DNA TGTGCCAGCAGGTTCAGACTAGCGGGAGGATATTACAATGAGCAGTTCTTC. Translating gives CASRFRLAGGYYNEQFF.

As regards this clonotype: This clone may be a read error of a much larger clone one base away. V is TRBV5-1 and J is TRBJ2-1, with TRBD2 matching 8 bases. CDR3 size: 14 residues. J gave up 6 bases and V 2 bases, and 4 bases lay outside the gene matches. Germline V gene lookup returns CDR1 SGHRS and CDR2 YFSETQ. The CDR3 reads CASSFGGGGNEQFF. Written as DNA, the CDR3 is TGCGCCAGCAGCTTCGGGGGGGGAGGCAATGAGCAGTTCTTC.

This clonotype was recorded at least ten times. V is TRBV12-3 or TRBV12-4 and J is TRBJ2-3, with a weak D call TRBD1 (6 bases). Trimming removed 6 bases at V and 5 bases at J, with 9 bases between. This CDR3 is 12 amino acids long. This CDR3 reads CASSPGVDTQYF. The DNA for the CDR3 is TGTGCCAGCAGCCCAGGGGTAGATACGCAGTATTTT.

Note on this clonotype: The junction shows a germline mismatch at one end, possibly a read error. V gene TRBV7-7 combines with J gene TRBJ2-1; possibly TRBD1 or TRBD2 for D (5 bases each). Germline CDR1 SSHAT, CDR2 FNYEAQ (reference sequence). The CDR3 runs 15 residues. CDR3 nucleotides: TGTGCTAGCAGCCTGGGACCCTCTAGGTACAATGAGCAGTTCTTC. Its translation: CASSLGPSRYNEQFF.

The chain uses TRBV5-1 and TRBJ2-2, with 9 positions matching TRBD1. The V gene's germline CDR1 is SGHRS and CDR2 YFSETQ. This CDR3 contains 16 residues. V trimming: 2 bases; J trimming: 6 bases; junction bases outside the gene matches: 8. The CDR3 region is CASSFGGQGQAGELFF. DNA for the CDR3: TGCGCCAGCAGCTTTGGAGGACAGGGGCAGGCCGGGGAGCTGTTTTTT.

The genes are TRBV7-8 and TRBJ1-1; 7 bases agree with TRBD1. Germline CDR1 SGHVS, CDR2 FQNEAQ. There are 14 residues in the CDR3. The trim removed 5 bases at V and 6 bases at J, leaving 9 bases unmatched. The CDR3 DNA follows: TGTGCCAGCAGCACAGGGGCGGGACCCGCTGAAGCTTTCTTT. It specifies CASSTGAGPAEAFF.

This clonotype was counted at least ten times. The J gene is TRBJ1-1, the V gene TRBV7-9; D ambiguous. V dropped 1 base and J dropped 7 bases, with 13 bases sitting between them. Germline-derived CDR1 and CDR2 are SEHNR and FQNEAQ (reference sequence). The CDR3 sequence is 14 residues long. The CDR3 nucleotides read TGTGCCAGCAGCTTAGATGTCCGGTTCGGTGAAGCTTTCTTT. Protein: CASSLDVRFGEAFF.

This clonotype was detected ten times or more. The chain links TRBV10-2 to TRBJ2-7, with D unclear. Trimming pared 0 bases from V and 5 bases from J, leaving 14 bases between. This CDR3 has 15 amino acids. The V gene's germline CDR1 is WSHSY and CDR2 SAAADI. This CDR3 is CASSESVGLSHEQYF. DNA for the CDR3: TGCGCCAGCAGTGAGTCGGTAGGGCTGAGCCACGAGCAGTACTTC.

This clonotype showed up just a few times. The rearrangement links TRBV11-1 to TRBJ2-5; tentatively, D is TRBD1 or TRBD2 (7 bases each). The CDR3 covers 20 residues. V was shortened by 2 bases and J by 0 bases, with 25 bases between the two germline ends. Germline lookup yields CDR1 SGHAT and CDR2 FQDESV (reference sequence). This CDR3 reads CASSLTRQGLKRLDQETQYF. CDR3 in DNA: TGTGCCAGCAGCTTAACTCGACAGGGACTAAAGAGACTTGACCAAGAGACCCAGTACTTC.

V gene TRBV6-2 or TRBV6-3 combines with J gene TRBJ2-3; D is unclear. Germline assignment: CDR1 MNHEY and CDR2 SVGEGT. This CDR3 spans 16 amino acids. The germline V and J ends were trimmed by 0 bases and 5 bases, with 15 bases remaining between them. The CDR3 sequence: CASSYSTHQMGDTQYF. CDR3 in DNA: TGTGCCAGCAGTTACTCGACTCACCAAATGGGAGATACGCAGTATTTT.

To note about this clonotype: With a much larger clone just one base away, this may be a read error. The V and J genes are TRBV29-1 and TRBJ2-1; D is ambiguous. V was cut by 4 bases and J by 10 bases, with 11 bases left in between. Germline CDR1 SQVTM, CDR2 ANQGSEA. This CDR3 comprises 11 residues. CDR3 sequence reads: CSVVSGPEQFF. CDR3 nucleotide sequence: TGCAGCGTTGTCTCTGGACCCGAGCAGTTCTTC.

This clonotype was counted a few times. The chain employs TRBV29-1 and TRBJ1-2; D is unclear. The CDR3 is 12 residues long. The germline gives CDR1 SQVTM, CDR2 ANQGSEA. V lost 3 bases, J lost 4 bases, and 9 bases lay in between. CDR3 sequence (DNA): TGCAGCGTTGACCCACAGAGCTATGGCTACACCTTC. It yields the protein CSVDPQSYGYTF.